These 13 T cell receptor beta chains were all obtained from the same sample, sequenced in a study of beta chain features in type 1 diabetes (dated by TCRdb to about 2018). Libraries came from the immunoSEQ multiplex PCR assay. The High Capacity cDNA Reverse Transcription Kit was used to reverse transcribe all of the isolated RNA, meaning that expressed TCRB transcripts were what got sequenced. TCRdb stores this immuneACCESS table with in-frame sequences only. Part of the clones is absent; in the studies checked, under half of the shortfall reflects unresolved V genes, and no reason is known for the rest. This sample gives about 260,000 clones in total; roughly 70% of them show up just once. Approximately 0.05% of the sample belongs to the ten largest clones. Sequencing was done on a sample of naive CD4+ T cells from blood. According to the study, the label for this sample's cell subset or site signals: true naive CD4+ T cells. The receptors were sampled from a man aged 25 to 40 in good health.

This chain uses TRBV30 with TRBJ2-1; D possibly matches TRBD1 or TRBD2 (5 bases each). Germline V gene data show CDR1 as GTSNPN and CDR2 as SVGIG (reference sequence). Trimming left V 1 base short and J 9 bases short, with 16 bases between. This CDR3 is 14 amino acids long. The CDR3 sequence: CAWSASGTIAEQFF. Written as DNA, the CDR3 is TGTGCCTGGAGTGCCTCCGGGACCATCGCTGAGCAGTTCTTC.

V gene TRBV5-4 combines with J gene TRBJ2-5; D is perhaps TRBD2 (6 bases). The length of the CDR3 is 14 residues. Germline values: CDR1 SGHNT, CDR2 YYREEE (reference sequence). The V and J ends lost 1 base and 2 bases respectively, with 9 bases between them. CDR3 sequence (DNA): TGTGCCAGCAGCTTGACTAGCACGCAAGAGACCCAGTACTTC. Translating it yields CASSLTSTQETQYF. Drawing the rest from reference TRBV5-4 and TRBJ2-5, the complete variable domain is ETGVTQSPTHLIKTRGQQVTLRCSSQSGHNTVSWYQQALGQGPQFIFQYYREEENGRGNFPPRFSGLQFPNYSSELNVNALELDDSALYLCASSLTSTQETQYFGPGTRLLVL.

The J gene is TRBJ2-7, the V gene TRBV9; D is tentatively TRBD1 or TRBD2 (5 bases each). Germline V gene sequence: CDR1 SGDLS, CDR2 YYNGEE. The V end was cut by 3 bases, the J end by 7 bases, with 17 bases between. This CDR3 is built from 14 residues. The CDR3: CASSEIGTPGEQYF. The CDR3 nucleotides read TGTGCCAGCAGCGAAATCGGGACCCCGGGAGAGCAGTACTTC.

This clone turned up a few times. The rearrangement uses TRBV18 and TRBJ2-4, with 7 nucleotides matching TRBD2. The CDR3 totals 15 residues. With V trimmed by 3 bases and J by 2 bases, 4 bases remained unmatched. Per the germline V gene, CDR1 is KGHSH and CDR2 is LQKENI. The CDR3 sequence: CASSPLGGSKNIQYF. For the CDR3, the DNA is TGTGCCAGCTCACCTCTCGGGGGGTCCAAAAACATTCAGTACTTC.

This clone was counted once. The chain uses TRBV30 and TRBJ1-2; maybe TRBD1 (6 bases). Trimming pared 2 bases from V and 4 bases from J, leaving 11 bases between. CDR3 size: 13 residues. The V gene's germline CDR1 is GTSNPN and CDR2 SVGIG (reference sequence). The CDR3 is CAWSPQGIYGYTF. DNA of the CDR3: TGTGCCTGGAGTCCCCAGGGGATCTATGGCTACACCTTC.

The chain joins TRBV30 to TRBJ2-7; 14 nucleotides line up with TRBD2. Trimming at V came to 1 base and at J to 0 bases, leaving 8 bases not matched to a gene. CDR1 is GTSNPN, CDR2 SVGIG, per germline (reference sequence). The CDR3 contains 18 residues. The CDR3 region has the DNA TGTGCCTGGAGTGGAGGACTAGCGGGAGGCGCTACCTCCTACGAGCAGTACTTC. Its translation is CAWSGGLAGGATSYEQYF. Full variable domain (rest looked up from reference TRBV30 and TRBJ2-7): SQTIHQWPATLVQPVGSPLSLECTVEGTSNPNLYWYRQAAGRGLQLLFYSVGIGQISSEVPQNLSASRPQDRQFILSSKKLLLSDSGFYLCAWSGGLAGGATSYEQYFGPGTRLTVT.

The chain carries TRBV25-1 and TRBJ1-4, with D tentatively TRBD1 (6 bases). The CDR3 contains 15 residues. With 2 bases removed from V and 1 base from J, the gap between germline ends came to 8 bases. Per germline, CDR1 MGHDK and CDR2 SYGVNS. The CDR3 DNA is TGTGCCAGCAGTGAACCGGGACAAACTAATGAAAAACTGTTTTTT. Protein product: CASSEPGQTNEKLFF.

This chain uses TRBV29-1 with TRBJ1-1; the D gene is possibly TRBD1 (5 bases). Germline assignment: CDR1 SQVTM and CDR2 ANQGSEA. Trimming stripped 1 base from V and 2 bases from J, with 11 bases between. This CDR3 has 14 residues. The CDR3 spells CSVEGRQGNTEAFF. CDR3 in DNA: TGCAGCGTTGAAGGAAGGCAGGGAAACACTGAAGCTTTCTTT. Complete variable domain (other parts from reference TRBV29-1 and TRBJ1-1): SAVISQKPSRDICQRGTSLTIQCQVDSQVTMMFWYRQQPGQSLTLIATANQGSEATYESGFVIDKFPISRPNLTFSTLTVSNMSPEDSSIYLCSVEGRQGNTEAFFGQGTRLTVV.

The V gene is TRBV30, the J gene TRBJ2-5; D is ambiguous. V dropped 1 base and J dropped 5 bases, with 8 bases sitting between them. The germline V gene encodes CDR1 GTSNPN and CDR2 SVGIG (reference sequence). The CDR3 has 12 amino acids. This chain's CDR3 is CAWSAWVETQYF. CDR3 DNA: TGTGCCTGGAGTGCCTGGGTTGAGACCCAGTACTTC. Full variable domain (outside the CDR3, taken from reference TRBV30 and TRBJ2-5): SQTIHQWPATLVQPVGSPLSLECTVEGTSNPNLYWYRQAAGRGLQLLFYSVGIGQISSEVPQNLSASRPQDRQFILSSKKLLLSDSGFYLCAWSAWVETQYFGPGTRLLVL.

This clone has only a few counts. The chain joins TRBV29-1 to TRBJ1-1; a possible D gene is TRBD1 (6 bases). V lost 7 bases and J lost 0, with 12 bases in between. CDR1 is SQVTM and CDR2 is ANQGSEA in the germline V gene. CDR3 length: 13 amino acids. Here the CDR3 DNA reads TGCAGCGCCCGAGGGGGGCTGAACACTGAAGCTTTCTTT. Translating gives CSARGGLNTEAFF.

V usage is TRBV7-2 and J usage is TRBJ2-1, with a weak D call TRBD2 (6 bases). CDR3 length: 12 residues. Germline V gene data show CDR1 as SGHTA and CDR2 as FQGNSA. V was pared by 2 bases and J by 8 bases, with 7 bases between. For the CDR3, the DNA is TGTGCCAGCAGCTTAACTAGCTATGAGCAGTTCTTC. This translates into CASSLTSYEQFF.

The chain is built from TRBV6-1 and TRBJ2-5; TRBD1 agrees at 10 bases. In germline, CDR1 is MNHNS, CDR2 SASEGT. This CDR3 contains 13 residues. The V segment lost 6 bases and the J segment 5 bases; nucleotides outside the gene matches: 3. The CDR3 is CASRSDRGETQYF. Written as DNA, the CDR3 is TGTGCCAGCAGATCGGACAGGGGGGAGACCCAGTACTTC.

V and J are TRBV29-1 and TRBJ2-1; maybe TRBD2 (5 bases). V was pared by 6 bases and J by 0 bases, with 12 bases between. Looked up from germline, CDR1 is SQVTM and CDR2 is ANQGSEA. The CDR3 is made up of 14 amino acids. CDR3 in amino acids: CSVAGGSSYNEQFF. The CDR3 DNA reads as TGCAGCGTCGCCGGTGGGAGCTCCTACAATGAGCAGTTCTTC.